Sequencing of this T cell receptor (beta chain) was carried out in a study of PD-1 blockade in classical Hodgkin lymphoma. Looking at the study overall: With a 2-week interval, patients received intravenous nivolumab at 3 mg/kg.

The assay was immunoSEQ multiplex PCR, and TCRdb's table has in-frame clones only and misses some. The sample contains 20,000 or so clones, 79% of which appear only once. This clone came up once. Its antigen is undetermined. The CDR3 runs 13 residues. CDR1 is GTSNPN and CDR2 is SVGIG in the germline V gene (reference sequence). Between the trimmed V and J ends, which lost 0 bases and 4 bases, there was a span of 9 bases. All patients relapsed after autologous stem cell transplantation, and brentuximab vedotin exposure varied. Under best response, outcomes were complete response, partial response or progressive disease. Study-wide points: Patients with a complete response exhibited baseline diversity comparable to newly diagnosed patients. There remain no defined causes for the repertoire differences, which possibly reflect disease activity or prior therapy.

The chain couples TRBV30 to TRBJ1-2; unclear D gene. The sequences come from peripheral blood mononuclear cells (PBMCs), collected before the second cycle of nivolumab. The origin of this receptor is a human donor with classical Hodgkin lymphoma. The DNA for the CDR3 is TGTGCCTGGAGTGTAGGACCGGGCTATGGCTACACCTTC. It is translated as CAWSVGPGYGYTF.